What follows are 17 T cell receptor beta chains derived from one specimen sequenced in a study of CD8 T cells in Susac syndrome. An input of 0.5 to 1 ug of RNA was subjected to reverse transcription using random hexamers. TCRdb independently ran MiXCR on the immunoSEQ multiplex PCR reads; one entry per CDR3 protein. Among some 120,000 distinct CDR3 sequences, around nine tenths were seen once, and the ten largest hold 0.11% to 0.15%. The sequenced sample consisted of CD4+ T cells from PBMCs. The source is a human donor in good health.

This chain connects TRBV9 to TRBJ2-3; D gene uncertain. Per germline, CDR1 SGDLS and CDR2 YYNGEE. The CDR3 spans 14 residues. Trimming left V 0 bases short and J 5 bases short, with 10 bases between. The CDR3 sequence: CASSVASGVDTQYF. The CDR3 region has the DNA TGTGCCAGCAGCGTAGCCTCTGGAGTAGATACGCAGTATTTT.

The rearrangement uses TRBV5-6 and TRBJ1-5; perhaps TRBD1 as D (5 bases). The germline CDR1 and CDR2 sequences are SGHDT and YYEEEE. The CDR3 sequence is 13 residues long. V was clipped by 0 bases and J by 6 bases, with 7 bases between them. The CDR3 DNA reads as TGTGCCAGCAGCTTGGTGGGGACTCAGCCCCAGCATTTT. Its translation is CASSLVGTQPQHF.

This clonotype came up once. V and J are TRBV11-1 and TRBJ1-2, with D unclear. The CDR3 is 14 residues long. Trimming left V 4 bases short and J 5 bases short, with 14 bases between. Germline lookup yields CDR1 SGHAT and CDR2 FQDESV (reference sequence). CDR3 bases: TGTGCCAGCAGCTCAGAGGTAGGGCAGTATGGCTACACCTTC. As protein: CASSSEVGQYGYTF. The whole variable domain, remainder taken from reference TRBV11-1 and TRBJ1-2, is EAEVAQSPRYKITEKSQAVAFWCDPISGHATLYWYRQILGQGPELLVQFQDESVVDDSQLPKDRFSAERLKGVDSTLKIQPAELGDSAMYLCASSSEVGQYGYTFGSGTRLTVV.

This chain connects TRBV20-1 to TRBJ1-2, with D tentatively TRBD1 (5 bases). The CDR3 length is 12 residues. The V and J ends lost 1 base and 12 bases respectively, with 15 bases between them. Germline CDR1 and CDR2: DFQATT and SNEGSKA (reference sequence). CDR3 bases: TGCAGTGCTAGAGCTCCAGGGAGGCTGAACACCTTC. It yields the protein CSARAPGRLNTF.

Concerning this clonotype itself: The junction and the germline gene differ at one end; a read error may be behind it. The chain is built from TRBV2 and TRBJ2-6; D is tentatively TRBD1 or TRBD2 (5 bases each). CDR1 is SNHLY and CDR2 is FYNNEI in the germline V gene. This CDR3 is 16 amino acids long. The CDR3 region is CASSGGFSSGANVMTF. The CDR3 bases are TGTGCCAGCAGTGGAGGGTTTTCGTCTGGGGCCAACGTCATGACTTTC.

The chain links TRBV7-8 to TRBJ2-3; D might be TRBD1 (6 bases). This CDR3 contains 14 residues. Germline V gene sequence: CDR1 SGHVS, CDR2 FQNEAQ. Trimming left V 0 bases short and J 7 bases short, with 11 bases between. CDR3: CASSLAQGSNTQYF. The CDR3 nucleotides read TGTGCCAGCAGCTTAGCACAGGGTTCGAATACGCAGTATTTT.

The chain is built from TRBV7-2 and TRBJ1-1; the D is unclear. The CDR3 is 14 residues long. V was shortened by 3 bases and J by 0 bases, with 8 bases between the two germline ends. Germline values: CDR1 SGHTA, CDR2 FQGNSA. The CDR3 DNA sequence: TGTGCCAGCAGCTTCACGGATATGAACACTGAAGCTTTCTTT. Translating it yields CASSFTDMNTEAFF.

The V and J genes are TRBV6-5 and TRBJ2-1, with 15 positions matching TRBD2. Germline values: CDR1 MNHEY, CDR2 SVGAGI. The trim removed 5 bases at V and 9 bases at J, leaving 5 bases unmatched. This CDR3 is built from 15 residues. The CDR3 DNA reads TGTGCCAGCAGTAAACGGACTAGCGGGAGGGCTGAGCAGTTCTTC. Its translation: CASSKRTSGRAEQFF.

J is TRBJ1-4 and V is TRBV7-6; 8 positions agree with TRBD1. The junction had 6 bases not matched to a gene; V was cut back by 5 bases and J by 4 bases. The germline V gene encodes CDR1 SGHVS and CDR2 FNYEAQ. The CDR3 length is 15 residues. CDR3 DNA: TGTGCCAGCAGCCCGTCAGGGGGCCGTAATGAAAAACTGTTTTTT. Amino acids: CASSPSGGRNEKLFF.

The CDR3 nucleotides are TGTGCCACCCAGACAGGGGCAGCAGATACGCAGTATTTT. It specifies CATQTGAADTQYF. This rearrangement joins TRBV6-2 or TRBV6-3 to TRBJ2-3, with 8 bases matching TRBD1. Germline V lookup: CDR1 MNHEY, CDR2 SVGEGT. The CDR3 loop spans 13 amino acids. Trimming removed 10 bases from V and 4 bases from J; junction bases left unmatched: 7.

The chain links TRBV7-9 to TRBJ2-5; D unclear. V was cut by 8 bases and J by 4 bases, with 5 bases left in between. Germline CDR1 and CDR2: SEHNR and FQNEAQ (reference sequence). The CDR3 has 10 residues. CDR3 coding DNA: TGTGCCAGCTTCGGAGAGACCCAGTACTTC. Protein product: CASFGETQYF.

This clonotype was counted once. V usage is TRBV28 and J usage is TRBJ1-5; no clear D gene. CDR1 and CDR2 (germline): MDHEN, SYDVKM. The CDR3 totals 15 residues. Trimming left V 2 bases short and J 2 bases short, with 10 bases between. CDR3 protein: CASSLVSGGNQPQHF. The CDR3 bases are TGTGCCAGCAGTTTAGTGTCGGGAGGCAATCAGCCCCAGCATTTT.

The chain is built from TRBV4-1 and TRBJ2-2; 8 bases align to TRBD1. V dropped 3 bases and J dropped 1; count of bases not matched to a gene: 4. The CDR3 covers 16 residues. Germline V CDR1 and CDR2: MGHRA, YSYEKL. CDR3 region: CASSHPGQGNTGELFF. CDR3 in DNA: TGCGCCAGCAGCCACCCAGGACAGGGGAACACCGGGGAGCTGTTTTTT.

This clonotype occurred a few times. The rearrangement uses TRBV5-8 and TRBJ2-7; D is uncertain. V lost 0 bases and J lost 3, with 4 bases in between. Germline V gene data show CDR1 as SGHTS and CDR2 as YDEGEE. The CDR3 runs to 12 residues. This CDR3 is CASSLADYEQYF. Written as DNA, the CDR3 is TGTGCCAGCAGCTTGGCTGACTACGAGCAGTACTTC. The variable domain in full, completed from reference TRBV5-8 and TRBJ2-7, reads EAGVTQSPTHLIKTRGQQATLRCSPISGHTSVYWYQQALGLGLQFLLWYDEGEERNRGNFPPRFSGRQFPNYSSELNVNALELEDSALYLCASSLADYEQYFGPGTRLTVT.

The V gene is TRBV13, the J gene TRBJ2-6; possibly TRBD1 for D (6 bases). The CDR3 is 17 amino acids. Trimming shortened V by 1 base and J by 0 bases, and 10 bases separated the two germline ends. Germline V lookup: CDR1 PRHDT, CDR2 FYEKMQ (reference sequence). Here the CDR3 reads CASSLDRTVSGANVLTF. The CDR3 coding sequence is TGTGCCAGCAGCTTAGACAGGACAGTCTCTGGGGCCAACGTCCTGACTTTC.

The chain links TRBV29-1 to TRBJ1-1; TRBD1 aligns across 12 bases. The germline gives CDR1 SQVTM, CDR2 ANQGSEA. With 7 bases clipped from V and 5 bases from J, the junction kept 8 bases outside the gene matches. The CDR3 contains 14 residues. The CDR3 spells CSAGTGGRVTEAFF. The CDR3 nucleotides read TGCAGCGCAGGGACAGGGGGCAGGGTAACTGAAGCTTTCTTT.

This clonotype was picked up one time. The J gene is TRBJ1-2, the V gene TRBV29-1; D gene ambiguous. The germline V and J ends were trimmed by 7 bases and 8 bases, with 8 bases remaining between them. CDR3 size: 9 residues. The V gene's germline CDR1 is SQVTM and CDR2 ANQGSEA. CDR3 in amino acids: CSDSWGYTF. DNA for the CDR3: TGCAGCGACTCGTGGGGCTACACCTTC.